The T cell receptor (beta chain) under discussion was sequenced for a study of T cell repertoires in cytomegalovirus infection. Study-level information: Both CMV infection and a matching HLA type were indicated by public TCR beta signatures. Study-level points and caveats: HLA-C-restricted CMV clonotypes gave the most frequent clonotype in two of eight donors.

The germline V gene encodes CDR1 SGHRS and CDR2 YFSETQ. The V end lost 4 bases, the J end lost 7 bases, and 20 bases lay between the germline ends. This CDR3 is built from 15 residues. Of note for this clonotype: Its antigen is currently unknown.

TCRdb reanalysed the reads using MiXCR and keeps one entry per CDR3 protein. The sample includes hundreds of thousands of distinct CDR3 sequences, roughly 18% of them seen just once. The rearrangement joins TRBV5-1 to TRBJ1-2, with D perhaps TRBD1 (6 bases). Sequencing was done on a sample of PBMCs. This clonotype originated in a human donor in good health (CMV status not recorded). Some clones in this sample may be carry-over from other donors' samples. CDR3 region: CASSPTSGVVGGYTF. The CDR3, as DNA: TGCGCCAGCAGCCCTACTTCAGGGGTGGTTGGTGGCTACACCTTC.